Listed below are T cell receptor beta chains from one sample, sequenced in a study of shared clonotypes between healthy human individuals. Measured with immunoSEQ multiplex PCR; TCRdb has only the in-frame clones, and not every one. The repertoire holds approximately 100,000 clones, with less than 75% as singletons. Specimen: memory CD8+ T cells sorted from blood. The receptors originated from a woman in her twenties or thirties in good health. Both conserved end residues are trimmed from each CDR3.

J gene | V gene | CDR3 protein
TRBJ2-7 | TRBV13 | ASSETSGRASSEQY
TRBJ1-5 | TRBV27 | ASSSSTHGNQPQH
TRBJ2-5 | TRBV15 | ATANSGRVQETQY
TRBJ2-2 | TRBV7-9 | ASRAGGNTGELF
TRBJ2-3 | TRBV5-1 | ASSLEPLNPLDTQY
TRBJ2-4 | TRBV6-4 | ASSDSSGLAKNIQY
TRBJ2-7 | TRBV5-5 | ASIPNYRDTYEQY
TRBJ1-4 | TRBV4-1 | ASSPGQFREKLF
TRBJ2-1 | TRBV27 | AAGQGGGVGQF
TRBJ2-7 | TRBV28 | ANPDSYEQY
TRBJ2-1 | TRBV7-2 | ASSSQQAHEQF
TRBJ2-7 | TRBV2 | ASSLVYEQY
TRBJ2-7 | TRBV4-1 | ASSPTSYEQY
TRBJ2-1 | TRBV7-6 | ASSLDSPLADSYNEQF
TRBJ2-2 | TRBV5-6 | ASSFWDTGELF
TRBJ2-1 | TRBV4-1 | ASKLRAVERGEQF
TRBJ1-5 | TRBV30 | AWSEDRASNQPQH
TRBJ1-1 | TRBV25-1 | ASSVNRASNTEAF
TRBJ1-1 | TRBV5-1 | ASSSIRGTEAF
TRBJ2-1 | TRBV15 | ATSNLQGNEQF
TRBJ1-5 | TRBV28 | ASSPTTGQPQH
TRBJ2-7 | TRBV5-1 | ASSLVSGPRYEQY
TRBJ2-5 | TRBV2 | ASSRVVAGEQTQY
TRBJ2-7 | TRBV28 | ASSLSLASSYEQY
TRBJ2-3 | TRBV25-1 | ASSPQREGADTQY
TRBJ2-7 | TRBV10-3 | AISESGQGEQY
TRBJ1-2 | TRBV28 | ASSRPLRDLVNYGYT
TRBJ2-7 | TRBV2 | ASSEGGLRDLSSYEQY
TRBJ2-5 | TRBV6-1 | ASSEHSLGETQY
TRBJ1-5 | TRBV30 | AWADGRSNQPQH
TRBJ1-5 | TRBV10-3 | AISSSRGRNQPQH
TRBJ2-7 | TRBV19 | ASSPDRPFSSYEQY
TRBJ1-1 | TRBV28 | ASSESTGNTEAF
TRBJ2-1 | TRBV29-1 | SAKSVGLAGGIGTYNEQF
TRBJ2-3 | TRBV25-1 | ASSGPLDRASTDTQY
TRBJ2-3 | TRBV7-9 | APGSGWDTQY
TRBJ2-1 | TRBV27 | ASSLGIARGANEQF
TRBJ2-7 | TRBV14 | ASSLFGQSYEQY
TRBJ1-5 | TRBV28 | ASSVSYSNQPQH
TRBJ2-5 | TRBV11-2 | ASSSRDKKNQETQY
TRBJ2-1 | TRBV4-1 | ASSQDRGDEQF
TRBJ1-5 | TRBV30 | AWSRQGRQPQH
TRBJ1-4 | TRBV7-8 | ASSLGLTLGGANEKLF
TRBJ2-3 | TRBV6-1 | ASASGPSTDTQY
TRBJ1-4 | TRBV9 | ASSVEAGGAFTNEKLF
TRBJ2-7 | TRBV11-3 | ASSLDYSREQY
TRBJ2-1 | TRBV6-1 | ASSESAGGSSYNEQF
TRBJ2-1 | TRBV7-2 | ASSHGRDGYEQF
TRBJ2-7 | TRBV28 | ATRLADNSYEQY
TRBJ2-3 | TRBV13 | ASSLREGPAEDTQY
TRBJ1-1 | TRBV27 | ASSLSLGITEAF
TRBJ2-7 | TRBV7-6 | ASSAGPNYEQY
TRBJ1-5 | TRBV7-9 | ASSFAPGGNQPQH
TRBJ2-7 | TRBV7-9 | ASSFQRDSYEQY
TRBJ2-3 | TRBV19 | ASTPLGTGTDTQY
TRBJ1-2 | TRBV9 | ASSSQGAGPYGYT
TRBJ1-4 | TRBV28 | ASSLPQVGKLF
TRBJ2-5 | TRBV4-1 | ASSPRRGDSQETQY